What follows are 16 T cell receptor beta chains derived from one specimen sequenced in a study of blood T cell repertoires in COVID-19. Some clones are missing from TCRdb's copy, which holds only in-frame ones; the method was immunoSEQ multiplex PCR. The sample carries just under 150,000 clones, roughly nine tenths recorded once. Sequenced material: peripheral blood. All receptors derive from a human donor in a cohort sampled during active COVID-19.

The V call is TRBV5-1, the J call TRBJ1-2; D is undetermined. The CDR3 spans 14 residues. Germline CDR1 SGHRS, CDR2 YFSETQ. V lost 0 bases to trimming and J lost 4 bases, with 10 bases between them. CDR3 nucleotide sequence: TGCGCCAGCAGCTTGGTACGGGGTTTCTATGGCTACACCTTC. This encodes CASSLVRGFYGYTF.

The chain employs TRBV6-5 and TRBJ2-2; 11 nucleotides align to TRBD1. The germline gives CDR1 MNHEY, CDR2 SVGAGI. This CDR3 is built from 14 residues. V lost 6 bases and J lost 6; bases outside the gene matches: 3. The CDR3 sequence is CASSGQGAAGELFF. DNA of the CDR3: TGTGCCAGCAGCGGACAGGGGGCGGCCGGGGAGCTGTTTTTT.

This chain joins TRBV2 and TRBJ1-5; D gene ambiguous. The germline V and J ends were trimmed by 6 bases and 1 base, with 13 bases remaining between them. Germline assignment: CDR1 SNHLY and CDR2 FYNNEI. This CDR3 region has 15 residues. In DNA, the CDR3 is TGTGCCAGCAGACTACGGACGGGGAGCAATCAGCCCCAGCATTTT. Its protein is CASRLRTGSNQPQHF.

The chain uses TRBV2 and TRBJ2-3; 12 positions agree with TRBD2. The CDR3 runs 16 residues. With 6 bases clipped from V and 5 bases from J, the junction kept 9 bases outside the gene matches. The germline gives CDR1 SNHLY, CDR2 FYNNEI. DNA of the CDR3: TGTGCCAGCAGCGATGTTCTAGCGGGGGGGGGAGATACGCAGTATTTT. Translation gives CASSDVLAGGGDTQYF.

The chain joins TRBV5-4 to TRBJ2-5, with 9 bases identical to TRBD2. Germline loops: CDR1 SGHNT, CDR2 YYREEE (reference sequence). This CDR3 has 16 residues. The V and J ends lost 0 bases and 7 bases, in that order; junction bases with no gene match: 10. DNA for the CDR3: TGTGCCAGCAGCTTGGATAGCGGGGGCCCGACGCGGACCCAGTACTTC. Its translation is CASSLDSGGPTRTQYF.

Within the sample, this clone is medium-sized. The chain has TRBV5-8 and TRBJ2-1; tentative D call: TRBD1 (7 bases). The ends were cut back, 3 bases at V and 3 bases at J, with 19 bases in the middle. Germline V lookup: CDR1 SGHTS, CDR2 YDEGEE. The CDR3 contains 17 residues. The DNA for the CDR3 is TGTGCCAGCAGCTCGAAGGGCGGGGACAGCTTCTACAATGAGCAGTTCTTC. It codes for CASSSKGGDSFYNEQFF. The full variable domain, with the rest looked up from reference TRBV5-8 and TRBJ2-1, is EAGVTQSPTHLIKTRGQQATLRCSPISGHTSVYWYQQALGLGLQFLLWYDEGEERNRGNFPPRFSGRQFPNYSSELNVNALELEDSALYLCASSSKGGDSFYNEQFFGPGTRLTVL.

This clone was seen a handful of times. V is TRBV7-2 and J is TRBJ1-1; 8 bases match TRBD1. V shed 3 bases, J shed 2 bases, and the junction held 8 bases outside the gene matches. Per germline, CDR1 SGHTA and CDR2 FQGNSA. The CDR3 extends over 16 amino acids. This CDR3 is CASSFPRTGFNTEAFF. The CDR3 DNA reads as TGTGCCAGCAGCTTCCCAAGGACAGGGTTTAACACTGAAGCTTTCTTT.

Only a few counts were recorded for this clone. The DNA of the CDR3 is TGTGCCAGCAATGGCCTAGGGGGCTACAATGAGCAGTTCTTC. Its protein product is CASNGLGGYNEQFF. The gene calls are TRBV2 and TRBJ2-1, with D perhaps TRBD1 (6 bases). Germline CDR1 is SNHLY and CDR2 is FYNNEI. The CDR3 runs 14 residues. V lost 7 bases and J lost 3, with 13 bases in between.

The rearrangement joins TRBV9 to TRBJ2-1, with TRBD1 matching over 8 bases. Looked up from germline, CDR1 is SGDLS and CDR2 is YYNGEE. This CDR3 region has 16 residues. J was trimmed by 2 bases and V by 4 bases; bases with no gene match: 8. This CDR3 is CASSSQQGDTYNEQFF. The CDR3 region has the DNA TGTGCCAGCAGCTCCCAACAGGGGGACACCTACAATGAGCAGTTCTTC.

The V call is TRBV6-5, the J call TRBJ2-1; 8 bases match TRBD1. Trimming cost V 5 bases and J 4 bases; bases outside gene matches: 7. Germline V gene sequence: CDR1 MNHEY, CDR2 SVGAGI. The CDR3 extends over 15 amino acids. CDR3 in amino acids: CASSKQGADYNEQFF. CDR3 sequence (DNA): TGTGCCAGCAGTAAGCAGGGGGCGGATTACAATGAGCAGTTCTTC.

This clone was found a few times. The rearrangement joins TRBV5-1 to TRBJ1-5, with 9 bases lining up with TRBD1. Germline CDR1 reads SGHRS; CDR2 reads YFSETQ. The CDR3 is made up of 19 amino acids. V was pared by 2 bases and J by 2 bases, with 14 bases of the junction left unmatched. CDR3 sequence reads: CASSFLPIRTGEGNQPQHF. The CDR3 DNA sequence: TGCGCCAGCAGCTTCTTACCAATACGGACAGGGGAGGGCAATCAGCCCCAGCATTTT.

The gene calls are TRBV7-3 and TRBJ2-1; TRBD2 agrees at 11 bases. V lost 5 bases and J lost 5; bases outside the gene matches: 23. The CDR3 loop spans 21 amino acids. The germline gives CDR1 SGHTA, CDR2 FQGTGA. CDR3 region: CASSRAARAVAGGLLDNEQFF. In DNA, the CDR3 is TGTGCCAGCAGCAGGGCGGCCAGGGCGGTAGCGGGGGGGCTGTTAGACAATGAGCAGTTCTTC.

The chain joins TRBV7-9 to TRBJ2-4, with D maybe TRBD1 (6 bases). The V and J ends lost 6 bases and 6 bases respectively, with 15 bases between them. This CDR3 region has 14 residues. Germline V gene data show CDR1 as SEHNR and CDR2 as FQNEAQ (reference sequence). The CDR3 nucleotides read TGTGCCAGCAGTTTTACAGGGATCAGAAACATTCAGTACTTC. It yields the protein CASSFTGIRNIQYF. Full variable domain (missing parts from reference TRBV7-9 and TRBJ2-4): DTGVSQNPRHKITKRGQNVTFRCDPISEHNRLYWYRQTLGQGPEFLTYFQNEAQLEKSRLLSDRFSAERPKGSFSTLEIQRTEQGDSAMYLCASSFTGIRNIQYFGAGTRLSVL.

The V gene is TRBV5-8, the J gene TRBJ1-1; possible D gene TRBD1, 5 bases. There are 16 residues in the CDR3. CDR1 is SGHTS, CDR2 YDEGEE, per germline. Trimming left V 1 base short and J 5 bases short, with 18 bases between. CDR3 protein: CASSLSKANKGTEAFF. In nucleotides, the CDR3 is TGTGCCAGCAGCTTGTCGAAGGCAAATAAGGGGACTGAAGCTTTCTTT.

V and J are TRBV5-1 and TRBJ1-4; 8 bases line up with TRBD1. V was pared by 4 bases and J by 4 bases, with 6 bases of the junction left unmatched. The CDR3 consists of 15 residues. Per germline, CDR1 SGHRS and CDR2 YFSETQ. The CDR3 DNA reads TGCGCCAGCAGCCTTACAGGGGGGTTTAATGAAAAACTGTTTTTT. Translation gives CASSLTGGFNEKLFF.

The V gene is TRBV18, the J gene TRBJ2-2, with D uncertain. V lost 6 bases, J lost 9 bases, and 11 bases lay in between. Per germline, CDR1 KGHSH and CDR2 LQKENI. The CDR3 sequence is 12 residues long. CDR3 nucleotides: TGTGCCAGCTCCCCGGTGTTACGGGAGCTGTTTTTT. This translates into CASSPVLRELFF.